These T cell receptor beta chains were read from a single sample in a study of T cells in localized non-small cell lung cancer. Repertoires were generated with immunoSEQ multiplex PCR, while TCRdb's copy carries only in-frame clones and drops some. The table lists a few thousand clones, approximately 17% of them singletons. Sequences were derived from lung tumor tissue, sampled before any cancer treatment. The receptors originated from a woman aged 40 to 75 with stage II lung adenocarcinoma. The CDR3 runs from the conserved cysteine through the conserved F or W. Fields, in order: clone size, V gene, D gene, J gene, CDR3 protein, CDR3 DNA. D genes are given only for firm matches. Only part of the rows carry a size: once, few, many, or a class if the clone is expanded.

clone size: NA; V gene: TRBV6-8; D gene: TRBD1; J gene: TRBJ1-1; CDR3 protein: CAIRGQVSGTEAFF; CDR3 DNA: TGTGCCATCAGGGGACAGGTGTCGGGCACTGAAGCTTTCTTT
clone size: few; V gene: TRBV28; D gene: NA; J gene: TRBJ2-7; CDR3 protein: CASSPLGYEQYF; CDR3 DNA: TGTGCCAGCAGTCCGTTGGGCTACGAGCAGTACTTC
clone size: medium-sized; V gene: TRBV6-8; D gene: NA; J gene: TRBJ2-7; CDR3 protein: CASGGSIRDSYEQYF; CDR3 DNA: TGTGCCAGCGGGGGATCAATCAGGGACTCCTACGAGCAGTACTTC
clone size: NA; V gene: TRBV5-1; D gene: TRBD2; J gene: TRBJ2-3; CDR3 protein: CASSLAGTSGGEDTQYF; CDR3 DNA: TGCGCCAGCAGCTTGGCCGGGACTAGCGGGGGGGAGGATACGCAGTATTTT
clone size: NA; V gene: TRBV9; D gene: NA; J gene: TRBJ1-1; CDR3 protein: CASSVVGEGEAFF; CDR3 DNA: TGTGCCAGCAGCGTAGTTGGAGAAGGCGAAGCTTTCTTT
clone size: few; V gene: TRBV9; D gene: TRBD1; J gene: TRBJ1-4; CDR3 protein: CASSARQGSGTNEKLFF; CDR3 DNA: TGTGCCAGCAGCGCTAGACAGGGGTCGGGTACTAATGAAAAACTGTTTTTT
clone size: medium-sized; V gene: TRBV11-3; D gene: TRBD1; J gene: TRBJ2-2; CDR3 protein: CASSPLGTGSTGELFF; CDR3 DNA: TGTGCCAGCAGCCCTTTGGGGACAGGGTCCACCGGGGAGCTGTTTTTT
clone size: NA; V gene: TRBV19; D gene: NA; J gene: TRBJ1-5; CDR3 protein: CASTTGVNQPQHF; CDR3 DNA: TGTGCCAGTACTACAGGAGTCAATCAGCCCCAGCATTTT
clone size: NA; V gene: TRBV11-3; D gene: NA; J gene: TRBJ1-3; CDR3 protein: CASSPLAPGNTIYF; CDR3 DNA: TGTGCCAGCAGCCCCCTGGCTCCTGGAAACACCATATATTTT
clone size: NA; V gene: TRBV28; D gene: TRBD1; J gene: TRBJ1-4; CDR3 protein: CASSATGGRWELFF; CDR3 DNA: TGTGCCAGCAGCGCGACAGGGGGACGGTGGGAACTGTTTTTT
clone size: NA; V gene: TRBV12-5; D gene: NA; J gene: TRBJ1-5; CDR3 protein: CASGLVGGSNQPQHF; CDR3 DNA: TGTGCTAGTGGTTTGGTAGGGGGGAGCAATCAGCCCCAGCATTTT
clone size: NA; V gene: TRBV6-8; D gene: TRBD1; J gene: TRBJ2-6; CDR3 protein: CASTRTGTGPAYGANVLTF; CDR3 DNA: TGTGCCAGCACCCGAACCGGGACAGGACCCGCCTACGGGGCCAACGTCCTGACTTTC
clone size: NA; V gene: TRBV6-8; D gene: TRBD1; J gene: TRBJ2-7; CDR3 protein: CASSYGGQGGSYEQYF; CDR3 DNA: TGTGCCAGCAGTTACGGGGGACAGGGGGGTTCCTACGAGCAGTACTTC
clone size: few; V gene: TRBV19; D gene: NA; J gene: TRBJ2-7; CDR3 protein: CASSATQGYEQYF; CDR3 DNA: TGTGCCAGTAGTGCGACCCAGGGCTACGAGCAGTACTTC
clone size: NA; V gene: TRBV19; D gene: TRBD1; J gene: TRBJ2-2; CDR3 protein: CASKTGETIGELFF; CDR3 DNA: TGTGCCAGTAAGACAGGGGAGACCATCGGGGAGCTGTTTTTT
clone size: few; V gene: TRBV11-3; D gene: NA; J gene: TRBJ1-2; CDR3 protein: CASSPKAGDYGYTF; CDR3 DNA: TGTGCCAGCAGTCCGAAGGCAGGCGACTATGGCTACACCTTC
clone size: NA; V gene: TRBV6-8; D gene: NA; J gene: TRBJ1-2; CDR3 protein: CASSLNRVGYTF; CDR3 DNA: TGTGCCAGCAGTTTGAACAGGGTTGGCTACACCTTC
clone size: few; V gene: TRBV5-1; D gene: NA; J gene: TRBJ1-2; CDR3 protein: CASSGAGTLYGYTF; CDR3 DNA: TGCGCCAGCAGCGGGGCCGGGACACTTTATGGCTACACCTTC
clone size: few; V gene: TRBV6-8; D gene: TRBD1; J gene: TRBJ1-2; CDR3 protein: CASSYGQGEGYGYTF; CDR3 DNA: TGTGCCAGCAGTTACGGACAGGGGGAAGGCTATGGCTACACCTTC
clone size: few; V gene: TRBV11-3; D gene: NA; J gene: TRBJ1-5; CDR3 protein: CASSLGDSGVQPQHF; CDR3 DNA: TGTGCCAGCAGCTTAGGTGACAGCGGAGTTCAGCCCCAGCATTTT
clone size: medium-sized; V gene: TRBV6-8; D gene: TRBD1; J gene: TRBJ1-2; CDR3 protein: CASSYQGAGGYGYTF; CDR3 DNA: TGTGCCAGCAGTTACCAGGGGGCCGGGGGCTATGGCTACACCTTC
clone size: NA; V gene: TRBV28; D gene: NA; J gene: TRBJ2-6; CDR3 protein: CASSGRGSGANVLTF; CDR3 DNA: TGTGCCAGCAGTGGCAGGGGATCTGGGGCCAACGTCCTGACTTTC
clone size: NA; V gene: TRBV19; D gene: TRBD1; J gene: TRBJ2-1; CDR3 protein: CASSSRGPGDNEQFF; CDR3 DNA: TGTGCCAGTAGTAGTAGGGGGCCCGGGGACAATGAGCAGTTCTTC
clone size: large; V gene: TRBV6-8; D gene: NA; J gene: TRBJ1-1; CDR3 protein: CASSYSPGNTEAFF; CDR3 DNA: TGTGCCAGCAGTTACTCCCCCGGGAACACTGAAGCTTTCTTT
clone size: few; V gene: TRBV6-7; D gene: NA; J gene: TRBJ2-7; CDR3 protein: CASSYWAGESYEQYF; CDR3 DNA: TGTGCCAGCAGTTACTGGGCAGGGGAATCCTACGAGCAGTACTTC
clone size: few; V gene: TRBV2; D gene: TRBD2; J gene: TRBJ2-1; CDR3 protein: CASSASGGGINEQFF; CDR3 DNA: TGTGCCAGCAGCGCTAGCGGGGGGGGGATCAATGAGCAGTTCTTC
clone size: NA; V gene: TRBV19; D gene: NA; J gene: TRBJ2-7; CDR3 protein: CASSIGALSYEQYF; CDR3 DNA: TGTGCCAGTAGTATTGGGGCTCTGTCCTACGAGCAGTACTTC
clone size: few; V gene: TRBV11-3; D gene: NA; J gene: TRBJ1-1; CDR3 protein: CASSLGTIRATEAFF; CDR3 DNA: TGTGCCAGCAGCCTAGGGACAATTCGAGCCACTGAAGCTTTCTTT
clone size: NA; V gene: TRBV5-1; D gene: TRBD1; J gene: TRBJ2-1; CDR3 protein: CASSPPDRASEQFF; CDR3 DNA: TGCGCCAGCAGCCCACCCGACAGGGCTAGCGAGCAGTTCTTC
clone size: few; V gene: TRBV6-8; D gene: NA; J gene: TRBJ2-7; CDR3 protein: CASIEVGYEQYF; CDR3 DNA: TGTGCCAGCATTGAGGTGGGCTACGAGCAGTACTTC
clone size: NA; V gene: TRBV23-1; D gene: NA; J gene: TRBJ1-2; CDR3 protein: CASSQGVPYGYTF; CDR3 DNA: TGCGCCAGCAGCCAAGGGGTACCCTATGGCTACACCTTC
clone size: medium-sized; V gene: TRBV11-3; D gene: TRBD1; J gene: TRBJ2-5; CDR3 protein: CASSLQGVEAETQYF; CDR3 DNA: TGTGCCAGCAGCTTACAGGGGGTAGAGGCAGAGACCCAGTACTTC
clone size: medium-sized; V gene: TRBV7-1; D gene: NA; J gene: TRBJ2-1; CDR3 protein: CASSTRLDDEQFF; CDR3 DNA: TGTGCCAGCAGTACAAGACTAGACGATGAGCAGTTCTTC
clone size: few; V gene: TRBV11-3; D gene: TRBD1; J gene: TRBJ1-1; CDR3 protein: CASSLGQGNTEAFF; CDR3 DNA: TGTGCCAGCAGCCTGGGACAGGGGAACACTGAAGCTTTCTTT
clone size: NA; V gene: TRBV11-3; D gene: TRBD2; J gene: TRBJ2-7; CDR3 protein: CASSPEGLAATYEQYF; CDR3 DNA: TGTGCCAGCAGCCCCGAGGGACTAGCGGCCACCTACGAGCAGTACTTC